A selection of T cell receptor beta chains follows, all from one sample in a study of shared clonotypes between healthy human individuals. The table came from immunoSEQ multiplex PCR; TCRdb's copy has only in-frame clones and leaves some out. This sample has roughly 700,000 clones, with around 67% found just once. Material: memory CD4+ T cells sorted from blood. These receptors were collected from a woman aged 25 to 45 in good health. CDR3s include the opening cysteine and the closing phenylalanine or tryptophan. The D gene is left open where the match is weak. The size entry is marked missing in some rows and otherwise reads once, few, many or a size class.

clone size: -
V gene: TRBV7-9
D gene: TRBD2
J gene: TRBJ2-7
CDR3 DNA: TGTGCCAGCAGCTTAGTCGCGGGAGGCGGGTCCTACGAGCAGTACTTC
CDR3 protein: CASSLVAGGGSYEQYF

clone size: -
V gene: TRBV25-1
D gene: TRBD1
J gene: TRBJ2-7
CDR3 DNA: TGTGCCAGCAGTCCAATTGGACAGGCCACCTACGAGCAGTACTTC
CDR3 protein: CASSPIGQATYEQYF

clone size: -
V gene: TRBV6-1
D gene: TRBD2
J gene: TRBJ2-1
CDR3 DNA: TGTGCCTCCCTCCAGGCGGGAGGCCTTTACAATGAGCAGTTCTTC
CDR3 protein: CASLQAGGLYNEQFF

clone size: -
V gene: TRBV6-1
D gene: TRBD2
J gene: TRBJ2-7
CDR3 DNA: TGTGCCAGCAGTGTTTTAGCGGGAGGGATCGACGAGCAGTACTTC
CDR3 protein: CASSVLAGGIDEQYF

clone size: -
V gene: TRBV10-1
D gene: TRBD2
J gene: TRBJ2-3
CDR3 DNA: TGCGCCAGCAGTGACCTAGCGGGAGACGGTACGCAGTATTTT
CDR3 protein: CASSDLAGDGTQYF

clone size: -
V gene: TRBV28
D gene: TRBD2
J gene: TRBJ2-7
CDR3 DNA: TGTGCCAGTCGGAGGATAGCGGGACTCTGGGAGCAGTACTTC
CDR3 protein: CASRRIAGLWEQYF

clone size: -
V gene: TRBV19
D gene: -
J gene: TRBJ1-5
CDR3 DNA: TGTGCCAGTAGTACCCAAGGGGGTCAGCCCCAGCATTTT
CDR3 protein: CASSTQGGQPQHF

clone size: -
V gene: TRBV6-5
D gene: -
J gene: TRBJ2-7
CDR3 DNA: TGTGCCAGCAGTCAAAACAGGGATTCCGGGCAGTACTTC
CDR3 protein: CASSQNRDSGQYF

clone size: -
V gene: TRBV28
D gene: TRBD2
J gene: TRBJ2-1
CDR3 DNA: TGTGCCAGCAGCAGGGGGACTAGCGGGTACAATGAGCAGTTCTTC
CDR3 protein: CASSRGTSGYNEQFF

clone size: -
V gene: TRBV28
D gene: TRBD2
J gene: TRBJ2-7
CDR3 DNA: TGTGCCAGCAGCCGACTAGCGGGAGGTTCGCCCTACGAGCAGTACTTC
CDR3 protein: CASSRLAGGSPYEQYF

clone size: -
V gene: TRBV19
D gene: -
J gene: TRBJ1-2
CDR3 DNA: TGTGCCAGTAGTATCCAGTGGGGTGTTGGCTACACCTTC
CDR3 protein: CASSIQWGVGYTF

clone size: -
V gene: TRBV2
D gene: TRBD2
J gene: TRBJ2-1
CDR3 DNA: TGTGCCAGCATGTTACTAGCGGGAGTAAACAATGAGCAGTTCTTC
CDR3 protein: CASMLLAGVNNEQFF

clone size: few
V gene: TRBV2
D gene: TRBD2
J gene: TRBJ2-5
CDR3 DNA: TGTGCCAGCAGGAGGGGTGGGACTAGAGGGGAGACCCAGTACTTC
CDR3 protein: CASRRGGTRGETQYF

clone size: -
V gene: TRBV19
D gene: -
J gene: TRBJ2-5
CDR3 DNA: TGTGCCAGTAGTATTGCAGAGACCCAGTACTTC
CDR3 protein: CASSIAETQYF

clone size: -
V gene: TRBV29-1
D gene: -
J gene: TRBJ1-2
CDR3 DNA: TGCAGCGCCATGGCCGGGGGCTATGGCTACACCTTC
CDR3 protein: CSAMAGGYGYTF

clone size: -
V gene: TRBV5-1
D gene: -
J gene: TRBJ2-1
CDR3 DNA: TGCGCCAGCAGCTTGGCGGACTTTAGCTCCTACAATGAGCAGTTCTTC
CDR3 protein: CASSLADFSSYNEQFF

clone size: many
V gene: TRBV7-9
D gene: -
J gene: TRBJ2-7
CDR3 DNA: TGTGCCAGCAGCATCTGGACAGACAGACCCTACGAGCAGTACTTC
CDR3 protein: CASSIWTDRPYEQYF

clone size: -
V gene: TRBV4-1
D gene: -
J gene: TRBJ1-5
CDR3 DNA: TGCGCCAGCAGCCAGGACACCGCATACGGGAATCAGCCCCAGCATTTT
CDR3 protein: CASSQDTAYGNQPQHF

clone size: -
V gene: TRBV28
D gene: -
J gene: TRBJ1-5
CDR3 DNA: TGTGCCAGCAGTTTCTATAGCAATCAGCCCCAGCATTTT
CDR3 protein: CASSFYSNQPQHF

clone size: -
V gene: TRBV4-2
D gene: -
J gene: TRBJ1-4
CDR3 DNA: TGTGCCAGCAGCCAAGATTTGGGCGACATTAATGAAAAACTGTTTTTT
CDR3 protein: CASSQDLGDINEKLFF

clone size: -
V gene: TRBV11-1
D gene: -
J gene: TRBJ2-2
CDR3 DNA: TGTGCCAGCAGCCCAAGAGCAGGGGTAACCGGGGAGCTGTTTTTT
CDR3 protein: CASSPRAGVTGELFF

clone size: -
V gene: TRBV27
D gene: -
J gene: TRBJ2-7
CDR3 DNA: TGTGCCAGCAGTTTGCATTTCGGAGGGGCGGGGGAGCAGTACTTC
CDR3 protein: CASSLHFGGAGEQYF

clone size: once
V gene: TRBV21-1
D gene: -
J gene: TRBJ2-7
CDR3 DNA: TGTGCCAGCAGCAAAGCTGGGATCCACGAGCAGTACTTC
CDR3 protein: CASSKAGIHEQYF

clone size: -
V gene: TRBV2
D gene: -
J gene: TRBJ2-1
CDR3 DNA: TGTGCCAGCAGTGATCGGGCCGCTTACAATGAGCAGTTCTTC
CDR3 protein: CASSDRAAYNEQFF

clone size: -
V gene: TRBV20-1
D gene: -
J gene: TRBJ1-4
CDR3 DNA: TGCAGTCCCGATAATGAAAAACTGTTTTTT
CDR3 protein: CSPDNEKLFF

clone size: -
V gene: TRBV6-5
D gene: -
J gene: TRBJ2-3
CDR3 DNA: TGTGCCAGCAGTTACGGTGTAAGGGGAGGAGGCAATACGCAGTATTTT
CDR3 protein: CASSYGVRGGGNTQYF

clone size: once
V gene: TRBV25-1
D gene: TRBD1
J gene: TRBJ2-7
CDR3 DNA: TGTGCCAGCAGTACCCATAGGACAGGGGGCTGGGACTACGAGCAGTACTTC
CDR3 protein: CASSTHRTGGWDYEQYF